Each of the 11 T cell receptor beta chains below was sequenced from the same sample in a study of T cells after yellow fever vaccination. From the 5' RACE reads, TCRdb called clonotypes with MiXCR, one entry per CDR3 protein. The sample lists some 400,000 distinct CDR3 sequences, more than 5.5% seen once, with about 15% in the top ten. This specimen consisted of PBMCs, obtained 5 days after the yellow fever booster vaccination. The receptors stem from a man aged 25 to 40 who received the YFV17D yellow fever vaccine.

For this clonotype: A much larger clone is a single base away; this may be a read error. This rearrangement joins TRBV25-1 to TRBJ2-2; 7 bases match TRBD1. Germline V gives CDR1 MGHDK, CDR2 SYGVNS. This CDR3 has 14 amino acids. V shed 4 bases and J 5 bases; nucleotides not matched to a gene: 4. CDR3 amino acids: CASSARTGTGELFF. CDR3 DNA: TGTGCCAGCAGTGCCCGGACAGGTACCGGGGAGCTGTTTTTT.

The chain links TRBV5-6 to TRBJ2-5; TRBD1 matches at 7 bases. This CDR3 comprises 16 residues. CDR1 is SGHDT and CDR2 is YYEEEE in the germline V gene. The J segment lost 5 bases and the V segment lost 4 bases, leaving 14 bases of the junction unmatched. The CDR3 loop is CASSRKIDPRGETQYF. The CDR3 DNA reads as TGTGCCAGCAGCCGTAAGATTGACCCCAGGGGGGAGACCCAGTACTTC.

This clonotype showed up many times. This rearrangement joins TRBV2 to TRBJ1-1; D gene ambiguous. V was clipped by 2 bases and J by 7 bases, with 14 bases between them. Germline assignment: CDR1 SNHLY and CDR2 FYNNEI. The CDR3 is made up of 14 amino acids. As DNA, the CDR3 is TGTGCCAGCAGTGAAAGGAGCGGGCTGGTTGAAGCTTTCTTT. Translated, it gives CASSERSGLVEAFF. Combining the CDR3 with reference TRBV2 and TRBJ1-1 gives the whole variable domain EPEVTQTPSHQVTQMGQEVILRCVPISNHLYFYWYRQILGQKVEFLVSFYNNEISEKSEIFDDQFSVERPDGSNFTLKIRSTKLEDSAMYFCASSERSGLVEAFFGQGTRLTVV.

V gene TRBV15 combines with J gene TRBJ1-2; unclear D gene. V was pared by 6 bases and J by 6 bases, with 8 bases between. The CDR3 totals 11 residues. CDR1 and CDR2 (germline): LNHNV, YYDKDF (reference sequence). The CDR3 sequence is CATSQGNGYTF. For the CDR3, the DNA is TGTGCCACCAGTCAAGGGAATGGCTACACCTTC.

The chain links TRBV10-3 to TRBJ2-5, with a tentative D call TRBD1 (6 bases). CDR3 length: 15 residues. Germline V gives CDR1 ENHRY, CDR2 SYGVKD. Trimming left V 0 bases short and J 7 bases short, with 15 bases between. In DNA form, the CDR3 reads TGTGCCATCAGTGAGTCGAAGACAGGAGGAGGGACCCAGTACTTC. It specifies CAISESKTGGGTQYF.

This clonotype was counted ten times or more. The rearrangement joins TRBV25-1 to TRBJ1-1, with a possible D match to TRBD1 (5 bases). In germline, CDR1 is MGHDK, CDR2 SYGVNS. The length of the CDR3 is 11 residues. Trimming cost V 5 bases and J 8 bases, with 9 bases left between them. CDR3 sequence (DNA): TGTGCCAGCAGTTGGGCAGGGGAAGCTTTCTTT. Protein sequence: CASSWAGEAFF.

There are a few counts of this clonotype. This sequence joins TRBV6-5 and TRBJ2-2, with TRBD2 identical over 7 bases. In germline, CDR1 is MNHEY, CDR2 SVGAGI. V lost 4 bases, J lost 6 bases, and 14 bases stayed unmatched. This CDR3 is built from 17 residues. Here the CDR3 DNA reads TGTGCCAGCAGTTCGGTGGCTGGCGGGAGTTTCGCCGGGGAGCTGTTTTTT. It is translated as CASSSVAGGSFAGELFF.

The DNA for the CDR3 is TGTGCCAGCAGCTTTTACAGATCGATCTCTGGAAACACCATATATTTT. It translates to CASSFYRSISGNTIYF. The chain has TRBV7-9 and TRBJ1-3; D uncertain. The CDR3 contains 16 residues. The V end was cut by 3 bases, the J end by 0 bases, with 12 bases between. Looked up from germline, CDR1 is SEHNR and CDR2 is FQNEAQ (reference sequence).

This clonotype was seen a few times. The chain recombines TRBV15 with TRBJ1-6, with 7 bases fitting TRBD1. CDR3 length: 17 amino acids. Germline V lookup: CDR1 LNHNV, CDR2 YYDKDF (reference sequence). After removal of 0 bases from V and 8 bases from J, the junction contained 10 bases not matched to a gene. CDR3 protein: CATSREDRGGRDSPLHF. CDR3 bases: TGTGCCACCAGCAGAGAAGATAGAGGGGGCCGCGATTCACCCCTCCACTTT.

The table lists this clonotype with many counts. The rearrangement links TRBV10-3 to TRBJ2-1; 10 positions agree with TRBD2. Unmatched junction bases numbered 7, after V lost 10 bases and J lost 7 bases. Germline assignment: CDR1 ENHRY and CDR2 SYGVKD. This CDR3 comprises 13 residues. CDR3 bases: TGTGCCACTGGGCTAGCGGGAGCAAATGAGCAGTTCTTC. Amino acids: CATGLAGANEQFF.

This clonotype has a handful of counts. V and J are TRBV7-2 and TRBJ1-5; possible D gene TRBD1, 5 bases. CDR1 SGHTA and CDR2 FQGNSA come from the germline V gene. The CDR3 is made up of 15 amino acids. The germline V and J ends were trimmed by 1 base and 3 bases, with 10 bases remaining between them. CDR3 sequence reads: CASSLDSGLNQPQHF. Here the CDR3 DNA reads TGTGCCAGCAGCTTAGATTCAGGGCTCAATCAGCCCCAGCATTTT.